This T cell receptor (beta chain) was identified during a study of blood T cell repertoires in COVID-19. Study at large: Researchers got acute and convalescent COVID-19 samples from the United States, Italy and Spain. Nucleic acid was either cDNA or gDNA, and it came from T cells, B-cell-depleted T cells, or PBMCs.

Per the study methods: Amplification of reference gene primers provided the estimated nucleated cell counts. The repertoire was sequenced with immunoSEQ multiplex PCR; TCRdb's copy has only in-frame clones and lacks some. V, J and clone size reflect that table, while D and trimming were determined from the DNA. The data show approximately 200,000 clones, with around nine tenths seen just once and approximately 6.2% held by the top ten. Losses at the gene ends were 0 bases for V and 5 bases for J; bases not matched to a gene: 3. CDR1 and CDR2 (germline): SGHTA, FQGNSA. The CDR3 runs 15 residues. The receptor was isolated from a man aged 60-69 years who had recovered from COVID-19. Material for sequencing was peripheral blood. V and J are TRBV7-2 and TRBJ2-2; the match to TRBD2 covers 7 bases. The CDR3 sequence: CASSLAGGNTGELFF. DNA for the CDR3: TGTGCCAGCAGCTTAGCGGGGGGGAATACCGGGGAGCTGTTTTTT.